One and the same sample provided the 29 T cell receptor beta chains below, sequenced in a study of T cells after yellow fever vaccination. TCRdb ran MiXCR on the 5' RACE reads and lists one entry per CDR3 protein. This table holds fewer than 150,000 distinct CDR3 sequences, roughly 7.2% found once. Sequenced here: CD4+ T cells sorted from PBMCs, sampled about 49 days after the first yellow fever vaccination. These receptors all come from a man between 18 and 29 years old who received the YFV17D yellow fever vaccine.

This clonotype was observed many times. The chain combines TRBV24-1 with TRBJ1-2; D is unresolved. V shed 5 bases and J shed 8 bases, with 20 bases lying between them. The CDR3 is 15 residues long. The germline V gene encodes CDR1 KGHDR and CDR2 SFDVKD. The CDR3 here is CATSVGSSSVMGYTF. CDR3 bases: TGTGCCACCAGTGTCGGCAGTAGCTCCGTCATGGGCTACACCTTC.

This sequence joins TRBV19 and TRBJ1-1; D not certain. From germline, CDR1 is LNHDA and CDR2 SQIVND (reference sequence). The ends were cut back, 6 bases at V and 5 bases at J, with 13 bases in the middle. The CDR3 runs 13 residues. The CDR3 DNA reads TGTGCCAGTAGAGGGAAAACGGGGACTGAAGCTTTCTTT. Its translation is CASRGKTGTEAFF.

The table lists this clonotype with many counts. V gene TRBV5-6 combines with J gene TRBJ2-5; tentative D call: TRBD2 (6 bases). Looked up from germline, CDR1 is SGHDT and CDR2 is YYEEEE. CDR3 length equals 13 residues. Between the trimmed V and J ends, which lost 7 bases and 5 bases, there was a span of 15 bases. CDR3: CASGDGGRETQYF. CDR3 coding DNA: TGTGCCAGCGGAGACGGGGGAAGGGAGACCCAGTACTTC.

This clonotype came up many times. This sequence joins TRBV5-1 and TRBJ2-5; 8 bases are shared with TRBD1. The junction had 2 bases not matched to a gene; V was cut back by 2 bases and J by 2 bases. Looked up from germline, CDR1 is SGHRS and CDR2 is YFSETQ. The length of the CDR3 is 14 residues. The CDR3 nucleotides read TGCGCCAGCAGCTTTCGGACAGGGCAAGAGACCCAGTACTTC. Amino acid sequence: CASSFRTGQETQYF.

This clonotype appeared many times. V usage is TRBV20-1 and J usage is TRBJ1-5; D is unclear. The CDR3 loop spans 12 amino acids. The V end was cut by 5 bases, the J end by 0 bases, with 5 bases between. Germline V gives CDR1 DFQATT, CDR2 SNEGSKA (reference sequence). In DNA, the CDR3 is TGCAGTGCTGGGTATAGCAATCAGCCCCAGCATTTT. Translating it yields CSAGYSNQPQHF.

Many counts were recorded for this clonotype. The CDR3 sequence is CASSQDGGTGRVHF. In DNA form, the CDR3 reads TGTGCCAGCAGCCAGGATGGGGGGACAGGGCGCGTCCACTTT. The rearrangement uses TRBV7-9 and TRBJ1-6, with 9 bases that match TRBD1. V trimming: 5 bases; J trimming: 17 bases; junction bases outside the gene matches: 13. Germline V gene lookup returns CDR1 SEHNR and CDR2 FQNEAQ (reference sequence). The CDR3 is 14 amino acids.

This clonotype was recorded at least ten times. The chain uses TRBV5-1 and TRBJ2-1; D might be TRBD1 or TRBD2, each matching 5 bases. The CDR3 contains 12 residues. V lost 3 bases to trimming and J lost 4 bases, with 5 bases between them. The germline CDR1 and CDR2 sequences are SGHRS and YFSETQ. CDR3 nucleotides: TGCGCCAGCAGCTGGGGGTACAATGAGCAGTTCTTC. This sequence encodes CASSWGYNEQFF.

This clonotype was seen ten or more times. This sequence joins TRBV6-1 and TRBJ1-5; 7 nucleotides line up with TRBD1. CDR1 is MNHNS, CDR2 SASEGT, per germline. J gave up 2 bases and V 6 bases, and 4 bases lay outside the gene matches. The length of the CDR3 is 14 residues. CDR3 protein: CASRDTGGNQPQHF. In DNA form, the CDR3 reads TGTGCCAGCAGAGATACAGGGGGCAATCAGCCCCAGCATTTT.

This clonotype was counted many times. V is TRBV3-1 and J is TRBJ1-2; maybe TRBD1 (5 bases). The CDR3 extends over 13 amino acids. The germline V gene has CDR1 LGHDT and CDR2 YNNKEL (reference sequence). V lost 8 bases to trimming and J lost 4 bases, with 14 bases between them. The CDR3 coding sequence is TGTGCCAGCCGGGGGGTGGCGGGCTATGGCTACACCTTC. Protein: CASRGVAGYGYTF.

Of note for this clonotype: It may be a read error: a sequence one base away is much more abundant. The chain uses TRBV12-3 or TRBV12-4 and TRBJ1-5; D is ambiguous. Trimming removed 4 bases at V and 3 bases at J, with 7 bases between. This CDR3 has 13 amino acids. CDR3 sequence: CASSSVPNQPQHF. DNA for the CDR3: TGTGCCAGCAGTTCGGTGCCCAATCAGCCCCAGCATTTT.

The table lists this clonotype with many counts. The chain couples TRBV20-1 to TRBJ2-7; the D is unclear. CDR3 length: 13 residues. V was trimmed by 5 bases and J by 1 base, leaving 12 bases between them. CDR1 and CDR2 from the germline V gene are DFQATT and SNEGSKA (reference sequence). The CDR3 reads CSAQTFSSYEQYF. Here the CDR3 DNA reads TGCAGTGCTCAGACTTTTTCTTCCTACGAGCAGTACTTC.

Points on this clonotype: This sequence may be a read error, since a much larger clone differs from it by one base. The rearrangement links TRBV5-6 to TRBJ1-5, with TRBD1 matching over 8 bases. The CDR3 runs to 14 residues. Losses at the gene ends were 3 bases for V and 6 bases for J; bases not matched to a gene: 5. Germline CDR1 reads SGHDT; CDR2 reads YYEEEE. CDR3 DNA sequence: TGTGCCAGCAGCTCGGGGACAGGTTGTCAGCCCCAGCATTTT. Translating it yields CASSSGTGCQPQHF.

Notes on this clonotype: A much larger clone differs from this one at a single base, so this may be a read error. The CDR3 DNA sequence: TGTGCCAGCAGCACCTTTTGGGGGAGGCTGTATTTT. It specifies CASSTFWGRLYF. The gene calls are TRBV9 and TRBJ2-3; TRBD2 is a possible D gene (6 bases). Trimming shortened V by 4 bases and J by 14 bases, and 17 bases separated the two germline ends. Germline CDR1 and CDR2: SGDLS and YYNGEE. The CDR3 spans 12 residues. Variable domain in full (rest from reference TRBV9 and TRBJ2-3): DSGVTQTPKHLITATGQRVTLRCSPRSGDLSVYWYQQSLDQGLQFLIQYYNGEERAKGNILERFSAQQFPDLHSELNLSSLELGDSALYFCASSTFWGRLYFGPGTRLTVL.

This clonotype was seen many times. V and J are TRBV6-5 and TRBJ1-2; tentative D call: TRBD1 (6 bases). Trimming cost V 2 bases and J 3 bases, with 19 bases left between them. This CDR3 comprises 17 residues. Germline V gives CDR1 MNHEY, CDR2 SVGAGI. CDR3 bases: TGTGCCAGCAGTTACGGAAACAACAGGGTTTTCGACTATGGCTACACCTTC. Its protein is CASSYGNNRVFDYGYTF.

There are many counts of this clonotype. V usage is TRBV2 and J usage is TRBJ2-1; 9 nucleotides agree with TRBD2. V lost 10 bases to trimming and J lost 6 bases; unmatched junction nucleotides: 4. Germline V gives CDR1 SNHLY, CDR2 FYNNEI. CDR3 size: 12 residues. CDR3 in DNA: TGTGCCAACGGACTAGCGCGCAATGAGCAGTTCTTC. It codes for CANGLARNEQFF.

This clonotype was found many times. This chain uses TRBV28 with TRBJ1-1; possible D gene TRBD1, 5 bases. V was trimmed by 5 bases and J by 2 bases, leaving 12 bases between them. CDR3 length: 14 amino acids. The V gene's germline CDR1 is MDHEN and CDR2 SYDVKM. The CDR3 reads CASSARQLNTEAFF. In DNA, the CDR3 is TGTGCCAGCAGTGCCCGACAGTTAAACACTGAAGCTTTCTTT.

This clonotype was seen ten or more times. The chain has TRBV7-9 and TRBJ2-1; perhaps TRBD2 as D (5 bases). CDR1 is SEHNR and CDR2 is FQNEAQ in the germline V gene (reference sequence). The germline V and J ends were trimmed by 0 bases and 10 bases, with 10 bases remaining between them. CDR3 length equals 13 residues. The CDR3 DNA reads TGTGCCAGCAGCTTAGCGATGCGGGCGGAGCAGTTCTTC. Translating gives CASSLAMRAEQFF.

This clonotype showed up just once. The rearrangement joins TRBV30 to TRBJ2-2; TRBD2 is a possible D gene (5 bases). The ends were cut back, 7 bases at V and 9 bases at J, with 12 bases in the middle. Germline loops: CDR1 GTSNPN, CDR2 SVGIG (reference sequence). The CDR3 sequence is 11 residues long. The CDR3 DNA follows: TGTGCCTCGAGGGCAGGCCGGGAGCTGTTTTTT. Its protein product is CASRAGRELFF.

This clonotype was seen at least ten times. This chain joins TRBV6-5 and TRBJ1-1; 10 positions agree with TRBD1. Germline-derived CDR1 and CDR2 are MNHEY and SVGAGI. The CDR3 is 15 amino acids. V gave up 1 base and J gave up 5 bases; unmatched junction bases: 4. The CDR3 nucleotides are TGTGCCAGCAGTTACTGGAAGGGACAGGGGACTGAAGCTTTCTTT. This sequence encodes CASSYWKGQGTEAFF.

This clonotype showed up many times. The chain is built from TRBV12-3 or TRBV12-4 and TRBJ2-1; the D gene is possibly TRBD2 (6 bases). CDR3 length: 14 residues. V lost 6 bases and J lost 6, with 15 bases in between. The CDR3 DNA is TGTGCCAGCAGCTGGCGGCGGGGTGCCAATGAGCAGTTCTTC. Amino acid sequence: CASSWRRGANEQFF.

In this sample, this clonotype turned up many times. The chain has TRBV5-1 and TRBJ1-1, with a possible D match to TRBD1 (5 bases). V was pared by 4 bases and J by 11 bases, with 15 bases between. Germline V gives CDR1 SGHRS, CDR2 YFSETQ. This CDR3 has 12 residues. The CDR3 bases are TGCGCCAGCAGCGGGACGGGGAATGAGGCTTTCTTT. It encodes CASSGTGNEAFF.

This clonotype was observed many times. The chain has TRBV12-3 or TRBV12-4 and TRBJ2-1; perhaps TRBD1 as D (6 bases). Deletions cut 3 bases from V and 9 bases from J, with 12 bases between. The CDR3 extends over 13 amino acids. Here the CDR3 reads CASSLDSFREQFF. In DNA form, the CDR3 reads TGTGCCAGCAGTTTGGACAGCTTCCGTGAGCAGTTCTTC.

This clonotype came up many times. The chain joins TRBV7-9 to TRBJ2-7; maybe TRBD2 (6 bases). V gave up 5 bases and J gave up 3 bases, with 11 bases separating them. This CDR3 spans 13 amino acids. Germline V gene sequence: CDR1 SEHNR, CDR2 FQNEAQ (reference sequence). CDR3 nucleotide sequence: TGTGCCAGCAGCCGGGACTCCGGCTACGAGCAGTACTTC. Its translation: CASSRDSGYEQYF.

There are many counts of this clonotype. This chain joins TRBV25-1 and TRBJ2-1; D unresolved. The CDR3 loop spans 12 amino acids. From germline, CDR1 is MGHDK and CDR2 SYGVNS. V was trimmed by 3 bases and J by 8 bases, leaving 8 bases between them. CDR3 amino acids: CASSDKIDEQFF. The CDR3 DNA sequence: TGTGCCAGCAGTGATAAGATCGATGAGCAGTTCTTC.

This chain connects TRBV10-3 to TRBJ2-6; 12 bases are a match to TRBD2. Germline V gives CDR1 ENHRY, CDR2 SYGVKD. The J segment lost 0 bases and the V segment lost 0 bases, leaving 9 bases of the junction unmatched. The CDR3 runs to 21 residues. The CDR3 DNA reads as TGTGCCATCAGTGAGTCGATATCCGGACTAGCGGGGACCTCTGGGGCCAACGTCCTGACTTTC. It is translated as CAISESISGLAGTSGANVLTF.

This clonotype was picked up many times. The V call is TRBV12-3 or TRBV12-4, the J call TRBJ2-5; D might be TRBD2 (5 bases). CDR3 length equals 13 residues. Trimming removed 4 bases from V and 5 bases from J, with 11 bases in between. CDR3 residues: CASSSNSVETQYF. DNA of the CDR3: TGTGCCAGCAGTTCAAATAGCGTGGAGACCCAGTACTTC.

This clonotype was observed many times. J is TRBJ1-5 and V is TRBV6-2 or TRBV6-3; no reliable D call. Trimming stripped 8 bases from V and 5 bases from J, with 10 bases between. CDR1 is MNHEY and CDR2 is SVGEGT in the germline V gene. This CDR3 region has 12 residues. The CDR3 is CASATWDQPQHF. The CDR3 DNA is TGTGCCAGCGCGACATGGGATCAGCCCCAGCATTTT.

This clonotype was seen at least ten times. The chain carries TRBV6-5 and TRBJ2-4, with 8 bases fitting TRBD1. Trimming cost V 6 bases and J 2 bases; bases outside gene matches: 6. Germline V gene sequence: CDR1 MNHEY, CDR2 SVGAGI. The CDR3 extends over 15 amino acids. CDR3 sequence reads: CASSQQGATKNIQYF. The CDR3 DNA reads TGTGCCAGCAGCCAGCAGGGGGCAACCAAAAACATTCAGTACTTC.

For this clonotype: Being one base from a much bigger clone, this may be a read error. The rearrangement joins TRBV6-5 to TRBJ1-4; 7 bases are shared with TRBD1. This CDR3 region has 15 residues. CDR1 is MNHEY, CDR2 SVGAGI, per germline. The CDR3 is CAGSLRQGGNEKLFF. The CDR3 DNA reads as TGTGCCGGCAGTTTGCGACAGGGTGGCAATGAAAAACTGTTTTTT.